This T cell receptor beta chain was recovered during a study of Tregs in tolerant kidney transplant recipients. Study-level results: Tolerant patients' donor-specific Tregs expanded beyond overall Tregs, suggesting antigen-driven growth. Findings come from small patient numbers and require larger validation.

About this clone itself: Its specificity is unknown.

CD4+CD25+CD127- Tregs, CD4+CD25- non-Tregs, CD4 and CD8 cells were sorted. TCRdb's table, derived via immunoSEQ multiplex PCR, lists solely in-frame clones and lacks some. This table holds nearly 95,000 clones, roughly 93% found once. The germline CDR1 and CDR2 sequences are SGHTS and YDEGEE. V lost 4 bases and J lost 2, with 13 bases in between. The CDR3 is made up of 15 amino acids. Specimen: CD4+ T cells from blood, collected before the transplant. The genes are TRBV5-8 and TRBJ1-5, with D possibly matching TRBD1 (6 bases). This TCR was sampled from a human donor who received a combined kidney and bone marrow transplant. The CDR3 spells CASSPGEGGNQPQHF. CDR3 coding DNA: TGTGCCAGCAGCCCCGGGGAGGGGGGCAATCAGCCCCAGCATTTT.